This T cell receptor (beta chain) was obtained from a study of blood T cell repertoires in COVID-19 (dated by TCRdb to the early 2020s). Background for the entire study: Collaborator samples came from the United States, Italy and Spain and covered acute and convalescent phases of COVID-19. The material from the prospective study consisted of cDNA or gDNA derived from T cells, B-cell-depleted T cells, or PBMCs. The dataset comprised deeply sampled blood TCRbeta repertoires from subjects exposed to, actively infected with, or recovered from COVID-19. The repertoires were made available in a free public database intended to serve as a resource for research on the immune response to SARS-CoV-2. Samples came from the ongoing ImmuneRACE study (first 160 participants) plus 1,254 subjects from 6 global collaborators. The sample metadata nearly always contained a de-identified subject ID, COVID-19 status, age in years and sex. Where HLA class I and class II types were available, the types were taken from metadata supplied by the sample provider, not from assay-based typing. Points the paper makes about the study in general: How much clinical and demographic metadata was included differed by source and by participant, and the metadata was provided uncurated.

This clone was seen ten or more times. There is no known antigen for this receptor. No base quality information exists; no much larger clone differs at one position. In the germline V gene, CDR1 corresponds to SNHLY and CDR2 to FYNNEI. The CDR3 runs 13 amino acids, cysteine and phenylalanine included. Only the CDR3 portion is preserved as DNA: 39 bases, with reading frame beginning at the first base. Compared with germline, V lacks 8 bases and J lacks 12 bases; bases without a gene match: 8. TCRbeta CDR3 regions were amplified from genomic DNA by means of the immunoSEQ Assay, a bias-controlled multiplex PCR. The source study handled its data this way. The number of nucleated cells in each sample was estimated from the amplification of reference gene primers within the assay. To quantify the absolute abundance of each unique TCRbeta CDR3 rearrangement, sequence reads were collapsed and filtered. For each sample, productive Simpson clonality was calculated by taking the square root of Simpson's diversity index across productive rearrangements. TCRdb took over this immuneACCESS table, retaining in-frame rearrangements with V and J assigned. Such tables are incomplete; in checked studies, under half of the missing clones stem from an unresolved V gene, and the remainder is unexplained. V and J calls and clone size are as listed in that table; D and trimming were resolved from the DNA. Counted in this sample were about 280,000 clones; 70% to 90% of them appeared once. Jointly, the top ten make up approximately 9.9% of the sample.

Collaborating institutions collected whole blood in K2EDTA tubes following their own protocols. For TCRbeta analysis, collaborators shipped samples in one of three forms: frozen whole blood, isolated PBMCs, or DNA extracted from either of those sample types. The TCR comes from a woman in her 70s with acute or convalescent COVID-19. Sequencing used peripheral blood. The receptor chain draws on TRBV2 and TRBJ2-1; TRBD2 agrees with 12 junctional bases. In nucleotide form, the sequence is TGTGCCAGCGGGGCTAGCGGGGGGGTTGGGCAGTTCTTC. Its product reads: CASGASGGVGQFF. The reference TRBV2 and TRBJ2-1 proteins fill in what lies around the CDR3, so the full variable domain reads EPEVTQTPSHQVTQMGQEVILRCVPISNHLYFYWYRQILGQKVEFLVSFYNNEISEKSEIFDDQFSVERPDGSNFTLKIRSTKLEDSAMYFCASGASGGVGQFFGPGTRLTVL.